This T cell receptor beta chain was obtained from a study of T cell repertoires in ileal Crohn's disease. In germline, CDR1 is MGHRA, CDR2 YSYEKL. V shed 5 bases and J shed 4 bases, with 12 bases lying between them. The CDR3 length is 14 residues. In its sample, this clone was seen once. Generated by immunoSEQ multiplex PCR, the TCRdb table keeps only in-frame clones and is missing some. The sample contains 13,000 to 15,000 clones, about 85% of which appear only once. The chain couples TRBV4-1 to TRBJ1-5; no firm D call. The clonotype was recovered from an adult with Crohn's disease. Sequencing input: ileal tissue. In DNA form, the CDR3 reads TGCGCCAGCAGCGACACCGAACGAAATCAGCCCCAGCATTTT. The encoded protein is CASSDTERNQPQHF.